The rows below give T cell receptor beta chains drawn from one sample of a study of T cell responses to AZD1222 COVID-19 vaccine. Using immunoSEQ multiplex PCR, the repertoire was profiled, and TCRdb retains in-frame clones only, with some absent. The sample has roughly 180,000 clones; under 95% are singletons. The source material was peripheral blood, sampled 28 days after the second AZD1222 dose. The receptors here all came from an adult who received the AZD1222 COVID-19 vaccine. CDR3s include the opening cysteine and the closing phenylalanine or tryptophan. D genes are given only for firm matches. Not every row has a clone size; where given, it reads once, few, many or a size class.

cdr3_length clone_size j_call v_call d_call cdr3_nt cdr3_aa
15 . TRBJ2-7 TRBV9 TRBD2 TGTGCCAGCAGCGTAGCGGCTAGCGGGTTATACGAGCAGTACTTC CASSVAASGLYEQYF
14 once TRBJ2-1 TRBV4-3 . TGCGCCAGCAGCCCCGGGCGGACGACCAATGAGCAGTTCTTC CASSPGRTTNEQFF
16 . TRBJ2-7 TRBV3-1/TRBV3-2 TRBD2 TGTGCCAGCAGCCGATACGGGACTAGCGGTCCGTTCGAGCAGTACTTC CASSRYGTSGPFEQYF
12 . TRBJ2-7 TRBV14 . TGTGCCAGCAGCCAGAACTCCTACGAGCAGTACTTC CASSQNSYEQYF
15 . TRBJ1-2 TRBV6-5 . TGTGCCAGCAGTTACTCGACGGGGACGAACTATGGCTACACCTTC CASSYSTGTNYGYTF
15 once TRBJ1-1 TRBV7-9 . TGTGCCAGCAGCTCAACACAGGGATCAGCCTCTGAAGCTTTCTTT CASSSTQGSASEAFF
16 . TRBJ2-3 TRBV5-4 TRBD2 TGTGCCAGCAGCTCTCCGCTAGCGGGGGCCACAGATACGCAGTATTTT CASSSPLAGATDTQYF
15 . TRBJ2-3 TRBV4-2 TRBD2 TGTGCCAGCAGCCATACTAGCGGGGGCGGAGATACGCAGTATTTT CASSHTSGGGDTQYF
13 few TRBJ1-1 TRBV7-2 . TGTGCCAGCAGCTTAAACAGGGTCACTGAAGCTTTCTTT CASSLNRVTEAFF
19 once TRBJ1-5 TRBV5-1 TRBD1 TGCGCCAGCAGCCTGCCCGGGACAGGGGCCCGACTCGGTAATGAACCCCAGCATTTT CASSLPGTGARLGNEPQHF
13 . TRBJ2-4 TRBV6-6 . TGTGCCAGCAGCCCCAGAGAGAAAAACATTCAGTACTTC CASSPREKNIQYF
14 . TRBJ1-2 TRBV6-5 . TGTGCCAGCAGCCTCGAGCGGGGCGTTGTTGGCTACACCTTC CASSLERGVVGYTF
14 . TRBJ2-7 TRBV30 TRBD1 TGTGCGTGGGGCCCCGGACAGGGAACCTACGAGCAGTACTTC CAWGPGQGTYEQYF
13 . TRBJ1-2 TRBV12-3/TRBV12-4 . TGTGCCAGCAGTTTAGGGACAACCTATGGCTACACCTTC CASSLGTTYGYTF
15 . TRBJ2-2 TRBV2 . TGTGCCAGCAGTGAGGACTTAAAATGGCCCGGGGAGCTGTTTTTT CASSEDLKWPGELFF
16 . TRBJ2-2 TRBV3-1/TRBV3-2 . TGTGCCAGCAGCCGCCGACCCCCCCCGAACACCGGGGAGCTGTTTTTT CASSRRPPPNTGELFF
17 . TRBJ1-1 TRBV28 . TGTGCCAGCAGTTTAGGGGACTGGAGGGCCACGAACACTGAAGCTTTCTTT CASSLGDWRATNTEAFF
13 . TRBJ2-1 TRBV10-3 . TGTGCCATCAGTGTTCCGGCAGGCAGTGAGCAGTTCTTC CAISVPAGSEQFF
12 . TRBJ1-2 TRBV10-3 . TGTGCCATCAGTGAACAAAACTATGGCTACACCTTC CAISEQNYGYTF
17 . TRBJ1-6 TRBV2 . TGTGCCAGCAGTGACCTAGGGGCTAGCTCCTATAATTCACCCCTCCACTTT CASSDLGASSYNSPLHF
12 . TRBJ2-1 TRBV6-5 . TGTGCCAGCAGATTTCAGGGAAATGAGCAGTTCTTC CASRFQGNEQFF
13 . TRBJ2-6 TRBV6-4 . TGTGCCAGCAGTGACTCTGGGGCCAACGTCCTGACTTTC CASSDSGANVLTF
17 . TRBJ2-7 TRBV15 TRBD2 TGTGCCACCAGCAGATCGGGACTAGCGGATATGTCTTACGAGCAGTACTTC CATSRSGLADMSYEQYF
12 . TRBJ1-2 TRBV6-5 . TGTGCCAGTGGTGAGGGCGGGTATGGCTACACCTTC CASGEGGYGYTF
12 once TRBJ1-1 TRBV12-3/TRBV12-4 . TGTGCCAGCAGCCTTGGGATCTTTGAAGCTTTCTTT CASSLGIFEAFF
18 . TRBJ2-1 TRBV7-8 . TGTGCCAGCAGCTGGGGACGGACCAAACCTCTAAACTACAATGAGCAGTTCTTC CASSWGRTKPLNYNEQFF
17 . TRBJ2-6 TRBV15 TRBD1 TGTGCCACCAGCAGAGATCAAGGGGGCTTAGGGGCCAACGTCCTGACTTTC CATSRDQGGLGANVLTF